The 7 T cell receptor beta chains below were found in one sample sequenced in a study of siplizumab effects on memory and regulatory T cells. TCRdb keeps only in-frame clones here, not all; method: immunoSEQ multiplex PCR. The data hold some 120,000 clones, with around 94% observed a single time. The sequencing input was non-Treg CD4+ T cells sorted from blood. Source of these receptors: a human donor in good health.

CDR3 in amino acids: CASSPSGQSRSGELFF. In DNA, the CDR3 is TGTGCCAGCAGCCCATCAGGCCAGAGTCGGAGCGGGGAGCTGTTTTTT. The chain employs TRBV5-6 and TRBJ2-2; D unclear. The CDR3 is 16 amino acids. Germline V gene sequence: CDR1 SGHDT, CDR2 YYEEEE. Trimming pared 4 bases from V and 7 bases from J, leaving 20 bases between.

This CDR3 is CASSQDPLDTQYF. The CDR3 bases are TGCGCCAGCAGCCAAGATCCCCTGGATACGCAGTATTTT. The V and J genes are TRBV4-1 and TRBJ2-3; D not resolved. The germline V gene has CDR1 MGHRA and CDR2 YSYEKL. Trimming cost V 0 bases and J 6 bases, with 7 bases left between them. The length of the CDR3 is 13 residues.

This chain links TRBV29-1 with TRBJ1-1; unclear D gene. The V gene lost 2 bases and the J gene lost 5 bases, with 12 bases spanning the gap. The V gene's germline CDR1 is SQVTM and CDR2 ANQGSEA. CDR3 length: 13 residues. This chain's CDR3 is CSVELGEQTEAFF. DNA for the CDR3: TGCAGCGTTGAACTGGGAGAGCAGACTGAAGCTTTCTTT.

The V gene is TRBV6-4, the J gene TRBJ2-3; the match to TRBD2 covers 12 bases. Germline CDR1 MRHNA, CDR2 SNTAGT. The CDR3 contains 16 residues. Unmatched junction bases numbered 8, after V lost 4 bases and J lost 6 bases. The CDR3 here is CASSAPLAGGLDTQYF. The CDR3, as DNA: TGTGCCAGCAGTGCCCCGCTAGCGGGAGGGCTCGATACGCAGTATTTT.

V usage is TRBV29-1 and J usage is TRBJ2-7; 10 bases fit TRBD1. The germline V gene has CDR1 SQVTM and CDR2 ANQGSEA. The CDR3 sequence is 16 residues long. Trimming took 0 bases from V and 7 from J; bases not matched to a gene: 12. CDR3 nucleotides: TGCAGCGTTGAAGATCAGGAGGACAGGGGGTTCAGGGAGCAGTACTTC. Protein sequence: CSVEDQEDRGFREQYF.

The rearrangement links TRBV9 to TRBJ2-2; 7 bases agree with TRBD1. V shed 0 bases, J shed 7 bases, and the junction held 3 bases outside the gene matches. Germline V lookup: CDR1 SGDLS, CDR2 YYNGEE. The CDR3 extends over 14 amino acids. The CDR3 is CASSVEGAHGELFF. The CDR3 bases are TGTGCCAGCAGCGTAGAGGGGGCCCACGGGGAGCTGTTTTTT.

This clone was seen a single time. This sequence joins TRBV6-1 and TRBJ2-1, with 7 positions matching TRBD1. The CDR3 sequence is 12 residues long. The V gene end was trimmed by 8 bases and the J gene end by 6 bases; junction bases not matched to a gene: 4. Germline V gene lookup returns CDR1 MNHNS and CDR2 SASEGT. CDR3 in amino acids: CASEGQSNEQFF. The CDR3 region has the DNA TGTGCCAGCGAGGGACAGTCCAATGAGCAGTTCTTC.